The 23 T cell receptor beta chains given below trace back to one sample, sequenced in a study of cytomegalovirus exposure and HLA in healthy donors. The PCR made use of 60 Vbeta and 13 Jbeta primers. Only in-frame clones appear in the TCRdb table, and some are missing; sequencing was by immunoSEQ multiplex PCR. The sample lists some 100,000 clones; about 74% were seen once. The material sequenced was PBMCs. These receptors were collected from a woman between 45 and 60 years old in good health and CMV-seropositive.

This clone has a single count. The V gene is TRBV19, the J gene TRBJ1-5, with D possibly being TRBD1 (5 bases). This CDR3 comprises 15 residues. V shed 3 bases and J shed 2 bases, with 11 bases lying between them. CDR1 and CDR2 (germline): LNHDA, SQIVND (reference sequence). The CDR3 nucleotides are TGTGCCAGTAGTATCGGGGGAAACGGCAATCAGCCCCAGCATTTT. Its translation: CASSIGGNGNQPQHF. The full variable domain, rest sourced from reference TRBV19 and TRBJ1-5, is DGGITQSPKYLFRKEGQNVTLSCEQNLNHDAMYWYRQDPGQGLRLIYYSQIVNDFQKGDIAEGYSVSREKKESFPLTVTSAQKNPTAFYLCASSIGGNGNQPQHFGDGTRLSIL.

The rearrangement joins TRBV6-7 to TRBJ1-2, with 7 bases aligning to TRBD1. TRBV6-7 is filed as an ORF, its function uncertain. The CDR3 runs to 11 residues. Unmatched junction bases numbered 9, after V lost 10 bases and J lost 10 bases. CDR3: CAIGGRVFYTF. The CDR3 DNA follows: TGTGCCATAGGGGGCCGTGTTTTCTACACCTTC.

The rearrangement uses TRBV7-3 and TRBJ2-3, with D hard to call. The CDR3 is 12 amino acids. V lost 3 bases and J 1 base, leaving 2 bases between the germline ends. Germline CDR1 reads SGHTA; CDR2 reads FQGTGA. The CDR3 protein is CASSFGTDTQYF. The CDR3 bases are TGTGCCAGCAGCTTCGGCACAGATACGCAGTATTTT.

The table lists this clone with a count of one. The chain carries TRBV28 and TRBJ1-5; TRBD1 might be the D (5 bases). Deletions cut 2 bases from V and 2 bases from J, with 10 bases between. The CDR3 has 15 amino acids. Germline V lookup: CDR1 MDHEN, CDR2 SYDVKM. The CDR3 DNA follows: TGTGCCAGCAGTTTACGGGGGATTCGCAATCAGCCCCAGCATTTT. Translating gives CASSLRGIRNQPQHF.

The rearrangement uses TRBV5-1 and TRBJ2-7, with D perhaps matching TRBD1 (7 bases). The V and J ends lost 0 bases and 2 bases respectively, with 12 bases between them. This CDR3 has 15 residues. CDR1 is SGHRS and CDR2 is YFSETQ in the germline V gene. The CDR3 protein is CASSLGGTEAYEQYF. CDR3 nucleotides: TGCGCCAGCAGCTTGGGCGGGACAGAAGCCTACGAGCAGTACTTC. Full variable domain (rest looked up from reference TRBV5-1 and TRBJ2-7): KAGVTQTPRYLIKTRGQQVTLSCSPISGHRSVSWYQQTPGQGLQFLFEYFSETQRNKGNFPGRFSGRQFSNSRSEMNVSTLELGDSALYLCASSLGGTEAYEQYFGPGTRLTVT.

The rearrangement joins TRBV28 to TRBJ1-2, with unresolved D. V lost 5 bases to trimming and J lost 8 bases, with 27 bases between them. The CDR3 totals 17 residues. Germline lookup yields CDR1 MDHEN and CDR2 SYDVKM. CDR3 protein: CASSPPLYGQTTWGYTF. DNA of the CDR3: TGTGCCAGCAGTCCCCCCTTGTATGGCCAAACTACCTGGGGCTACACCTTC.

CDR3 amino acids: CASSHRRTDPYGYTF. The CDR3 DNA follows: TGCGCCAGCAGCCATCGCAGGACAGACCCCTATGGCTACACCTTC. This sequence joins TRBV4-1 and TRBJ1-2, with a weak D call TRBD1 (6 bases). The CDR3 sequence is 15 residues long. V was pared by 3 bases and J by 4 bases, with 15 bases between. The V gene's germline CDR1 is MGHRA and CDR2 YSYEKL.

J is TRBJ2-1 and V is TRBV5-4; 13 positions match TRBD2. J gave up 8 bases and V 5 bases, and 7 bases lay outside the gene matches. This CDR3 has 15 residues. The V gene's germline CDR1 is SGHNT and CDR2 YYREEE (reference sequence). The CDR3 here is CASSFTGLAGHEQFF. For the CDR3, the DNA is TGTGCCAGCAGTTTTACGGGACTAGCGGGACATGAGCAGTTCTTC.

The chain combines TRBV7-9 with TRBJ2-1, with 11 bases aligning to TRBD2. Germline CDR1 SEHNR, CDR2 FQNEAQ (reference sequence). This CDR3 has 17 amino acids. The trim removed 2 bases at V and 7 bases at J, leaving 10 bases unmatched. CDR3 DNA: TGTGCCAGCAGCTTATTTTCAGTGGCTAGCGGGAGGAATGAGCAGTTCTTC. Protein: CASSLFSVASGRNEQFF.

This clone was counted between two and nine times. This CDR3 is CASTPGGRPDGYTF. In DNA, the CDR3 is TGCGCCAGCACCCCGGGAGGACGGCCGGATGGCTACACCTTC. The V and J genes are TRBV5-1 and TRBJ1-2; D gene ambiguous. The length of the CDR3 is 14 residues. The germline V and J ends were trimmed by 6 bases and 6 bases, with 18 bases remaining between them. Germline values: CDR1 SGHRS, CDR2 YFSETQ.

This clone has a handful of counts. The DNA for the CDR3 is TGTGCCAGCAGTTCTCAGGGGGACGCCGTGAGCGGGGGGGACGGTGAGCAGTTCTTC. Amino acids: CASSSQGDAVSGGDGEQFF. The rearrangement uses TRBV28 and TRBJ2-1; 10 bases map to TRBD2. CDR1 and CDR2 from the germline V gene are MDHEN and SYDVKM. V trimming: 4 bases; J trimming: 9 bases; junction bases outside the gene matches: 21. The CDR3 sequence is 19 residues long.

This clone was detected only a few times. V and J are TRBV5-6 and TRBJ1-2, with TRBD1 matching over 8 bases. This CDR3 comprises 15 residues. Germline CDR1 reads SGHDT; CDR2 reads YYEEEE. Germline trimming cut 3 bases from V and 3 bases from J; bases unmatched to any gene: 7. The CDR3 DNA reads as TGTGCCAGCAGCTCCCGACAGGGGACTTACTATGGCTACACCTTC. As protein: CASSSRQGTYYGYTF.

The chain uses TRBV5-1 and TRBJ1-2, with TRBD1 identical over 9 bases. The junction had 16 bases not matched to a gene; V was cut back by 3 bases and J by 4 bases. This CDR3 comprises 18 residues. CDR1 SGHRS and CDR2 YFSETQ come from the germline V gene. The CDR3 nucleotides are TGCGCCAGCAGCTCTCGACCTCGGACAGGGGCGAACCTCTATGGCTACACCTTC. Translation: CASSSRPRTGANLYGYTF. The full variable domain, its missing parts supplied by reference TRBV5-1 and TRBJ1-2, is KAGVTQTPRYLIKTRGQQVTLSCSPISGHRSVSWYQQTPGQGLQFLFEYFSETQRNKGNFPGRFSGRQFSNSRSEMNVSTLELGDSALYLCASSSRPRTGANLYGYTFGSGTRLTVV.

This clone occurred once. Here the CDR3 DNA reads TGTGCCAGCAGCTTAGCGGCAGGTCGGACTAGCGCCAATGAGCAGTTCTTC. This codes for CASSLAAGRTSANEQFF. The V call is TRBV11-1, the J call TRBJ2-1; 9 bases align to TRBD2. Germline-derived CDR1 and CDR2 are SGHAT and FQDESV (reference sequence). The V and J ends lost 0 bases and 6 bases, in that order; junction bases with no gene match: 9. This CDR3 is built from 17 residues.

This clone was found a few times. The chain is built from TRBV9 and TRBJ2-3; perhaps TRBD1 as D (6 bases). The V end was cut by 5 bases, the J end by 2 bases, with 12 bases between. CDR1 is SGDLS and CDR2 is YYNGEE in the germline V gene. This CDR3 is built from 14 residues. The CDR3 loop reads CASSHREITDTQYF. CDR3 DNA sequence: TGTGCCAGCAGTCACAGGGAAATCACAGATACGCAGTATTTT.

The chain has TRBV28 and TRBJ2-3, with TRBD2 identical over 9 bases. CDR1 and CDR2 from the germline V gene are MDHEN and SYDVKM. After removal of 2 bases from V and 5 bases from J, the junction contained 5 bases not matched to a gene. CDR3 length equals 15 residues. The CDR3 DNA reads as TGTGCCAGCAGTTTAAATAGCGGGAGCCGAGATACGCAGTATTTT. Translation gives CASSLNSGSRDTQYF.

V is TRBV4-1 and J is TRBJ2-7; the match to TRBD2 covers 7 bases. Germline V lookup: CDR1 MGHRA, CDR2 YSYEKL. The CDR3 has 16 residues. Trimming removed 3 bases from V and 0 bases from J; junction bases left unmatched: 8. CDR3 sequence: CASSQPPASGSYEQYF. The CDR3 DNA follows: TGCGCCAGCAGCCAGCCCCCGGCTAGCGGCTCCTACGAGCAGTACTTC.

CDR3 DNA sequence: TGCGCCAGCAGCTTGAGGACGGGGACTAGCGGGAGCCATACGCAGTATTTT. This gives the protein CASSLRTGTSGSHTQYF. This chain links TRBV5-1 with TRBJ2-3; TRBD2 agrees at 14 bases. The CDR3 has 17 amino acids. V trimming: 1 base; J trimming: 7 bases; junction bases outside the gene matches: 8. Per germline, CDR1 SGHRS and CDR2 YFSETQ.

In its sample, this clone was seen once. The chain links TRBV9 to TRBJ2-5, with 13 bases identical to TRBD2. The trim removed 0 bases at V and 0 bases at J, leaving 2 bases unmatched. CDR3 size: 17 residues. Germline V gene data show CDR1 as SGDLS and CDR2 as YYNGEE. CDR3 DNA: TGTGCCAGCAGCGTAGCACTAGCGGGAGGGTACCAAGAGACCCAGTACTTC. Translation: CASSVALAGGYQETQYF.

The V and J genes are TRBV20-1 and TRBJ2-3; D might be TRBD2 (5 bases). Germline CDR1 and CDR2: DFQATT and SNEGSKA (reference sequence). The CDR3 consists of 11 residues. Trimming cost V 6 bases and J 6 bases, with 10 bases left between them. The CDR3 region has the DNA TGCAGTGCCGGTCCGGGGGATACGCAGTATTTT. The encoded protein is CSAGPGDTQYF.

The CDR3 sequence: CASSLVLAGGSYNEQFF. The DNA of the CDR3 is TGTGCCAGCAGCTTAGTACTAGCGGGAGGCTCCTACAATGAGCAGTTCTTC. This chain uses TRBV7-2 with TRBJ2-1; 12 bases line up with TRBD2. Per germline, CDR1 SGHTA and CDR2 FQGNSA. The CDR3 extends over 17 amino acids. The trim removed 1 base at V and 0 bases at J, leaving 1 base unmatched.

The V call is TRBV19, the J call TRBJ2-3, with 7 bases identical to TRBD1. V trimming: 5 bases; J trimming: 1 base; junction bases outside the gene matches: 9. Germline values: CDR1 LNHDA, CDR2 SQIVND (reference sequence). CDR3 length: 16 amino acids. CDR3 nucleotide sequence: TGTGCCAGTAGTGACAGGGATAGCTCCGGCACAGATACGCAGTATTTT. This gives the protein CASSDRDSSGTDTQYF.

The chain links TRBV11-3 to TRBJ2-3; tentatively, D is TRBD2 (6 bases). This CDR3 region has 12 residues. Germline values: CDR1 SGHNT, CDR2 YENEEA. V lost 5 bases to trimming and J lost 5 bases, with 8 bases between them. The CDR3 region has the DNA TGTGCCAGCAGCGGGGGAGGAGATACGCAGTATTTT. This sequence encodes CASSGGGDTQYF. Looking up the rest from reference TRBV11-3 and TRBJ2-3 gives the full variable domain: EAGVVQSPRYKIIEKKQPVAFWCNPISGHNTLYWYLQNLGQGPELLIRYENEEAVDDSQLPKDRFSAERLKGVDSTLKIQPAELGDSAVYLCASSGGGDTQYFGPGTRLTVL.